This T cell receptor (beta chain) was found in a study of identical twins. The authors used template switching to add a universal primer site and gave cDNA unique molecular identifiers. Using its own MiXCR run on the 5' RACE reads, TCRdb lists one record per CDR3 protein. The sample consists of hundreds of thousands of distinct CDR3 sequences, about 8% of them appearing once. V lost 8 bases, J lost 4 bases, and 6 bases stayed unmatched. This CDR3 comprises 13 residues. Per germline, CDR1 MDHEN and CDR2 SYDVKM. Findings of the study overall: Reduced insertions were recorded for abundant cord blood beta clonotypes, with no such pattern in memory repertoires.

A note on this clonotype: The antigen is unknown.

These data were likewise used in another study, on yellow fever vaccine responses in identical twins.

The V gene is TRBV28, the J gene TRBJ1-2; TRBD1 matches at 8 bases. What was sequenced was memory (CD45RO+) T cells sorted from blood. The source is a young woman in good health. This CDR3 is CASRDRTAYGYTF. CDR3 in DNA: TGTGCCAGCCGGGACAGGACAGCCTATGGCTACACCTTC.